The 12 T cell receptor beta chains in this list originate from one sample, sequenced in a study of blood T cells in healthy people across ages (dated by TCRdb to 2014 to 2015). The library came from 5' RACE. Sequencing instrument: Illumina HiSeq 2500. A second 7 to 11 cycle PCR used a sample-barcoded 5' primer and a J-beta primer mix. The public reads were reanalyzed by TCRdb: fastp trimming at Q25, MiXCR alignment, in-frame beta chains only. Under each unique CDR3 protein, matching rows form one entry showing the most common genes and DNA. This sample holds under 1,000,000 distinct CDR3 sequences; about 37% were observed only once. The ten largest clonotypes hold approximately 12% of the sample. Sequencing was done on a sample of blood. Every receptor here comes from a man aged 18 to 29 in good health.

The CDR3 DNA reads TGTGCCACCAGTGATTTCGCCGGAGGAGATACGCAGTATTTT. Protein: CATSDFAGGDTQYF. The rearrangement uses TRBV24-1 and TRBJ2-3, with TRBD2 as a possible D gene (5 bases). CDR1 and CDR2 (germline): KGHDR, SFDVKD. V was shortened by 1 base and J by 5 bases, with 9 bases between the two germline ends. The CDR3 extends over 14 amino acids.

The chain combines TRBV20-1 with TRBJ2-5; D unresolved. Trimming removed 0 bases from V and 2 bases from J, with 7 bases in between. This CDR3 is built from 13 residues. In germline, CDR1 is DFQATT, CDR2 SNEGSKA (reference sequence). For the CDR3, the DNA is TGCAGTGCTAGAGAAACTTTACAAGAGACCCAGTACTTC. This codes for CSARETLQETQYF.

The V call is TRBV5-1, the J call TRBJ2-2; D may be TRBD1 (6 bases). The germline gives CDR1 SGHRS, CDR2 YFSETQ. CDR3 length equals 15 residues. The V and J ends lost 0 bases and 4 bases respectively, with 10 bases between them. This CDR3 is CASSLARGVTGELFF. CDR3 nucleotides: TGCGCCAGCAGCTTGGCCAGGGGAGTCACCGGGGAGCTGTTTTTT.

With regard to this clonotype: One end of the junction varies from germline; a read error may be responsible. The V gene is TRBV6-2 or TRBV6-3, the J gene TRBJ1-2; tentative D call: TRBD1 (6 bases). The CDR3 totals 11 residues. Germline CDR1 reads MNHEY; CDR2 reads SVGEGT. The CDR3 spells CVSGQLEGYTF. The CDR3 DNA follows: TGTGTCAGCGGACAGCTCGAGGGCTACACCTTC.

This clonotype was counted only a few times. This CDR3 reads CASSQESGRYNEQFF. CDR3 DNA: TGCGCCAGCAGCCAAGAGTCGGGCAGATACAATGAGCAGTTCTTC. The chain joins TRBV4-3 to TRBJ2-1; no firm D call. V lost 0 bases, J lost 4 bases, and 10 bases lay in between. CDR1 and CDR2 from the germline V gene are LGHNA and YSLEER. This CDR3 is built from 15 residues.

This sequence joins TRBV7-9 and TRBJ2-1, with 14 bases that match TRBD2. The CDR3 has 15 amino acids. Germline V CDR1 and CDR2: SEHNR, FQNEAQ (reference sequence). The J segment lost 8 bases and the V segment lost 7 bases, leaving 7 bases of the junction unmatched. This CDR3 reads CASTSGTSGGHEQFF. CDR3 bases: TGTGCCAGCACTTCCGGGACTAGCGGGGGCCATGAGCAGTTCTTC.

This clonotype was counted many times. The DNA of the CDR3 is TGTGCCATCAGTGCGACAGGTGGGAGAGGAAACGTCGAGACCCAGTACTTC. This encodes CAISATGGRGNVETQYF. The V gene is TRBV10-3, the J gene TRBJ2-5, with D perhaps matching TRBD1 (6 bases). This CDR3 is 17 amino acids long. Germline V gene sequence: CDR1 ENHRY, CDR2 SYGVKD. V was pared by 4 bases and J by 5 bases, with 23 bases between.

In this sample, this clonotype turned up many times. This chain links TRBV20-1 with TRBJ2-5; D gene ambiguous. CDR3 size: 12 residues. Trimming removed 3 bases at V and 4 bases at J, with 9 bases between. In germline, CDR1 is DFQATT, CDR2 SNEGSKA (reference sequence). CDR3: CSARAARETQYF. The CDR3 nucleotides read TGCAGTGCTAGGGCAGCTAGAGAGACCCAGTACTTC.

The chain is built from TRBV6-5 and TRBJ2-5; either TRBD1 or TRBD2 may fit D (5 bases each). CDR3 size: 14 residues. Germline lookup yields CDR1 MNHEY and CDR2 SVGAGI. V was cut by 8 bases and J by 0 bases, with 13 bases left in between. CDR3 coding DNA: TGTGCCAGCTCCCGATGGGGGAACCAAGAGACCCAGTACTTC. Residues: CASSRWGNQETQYF.

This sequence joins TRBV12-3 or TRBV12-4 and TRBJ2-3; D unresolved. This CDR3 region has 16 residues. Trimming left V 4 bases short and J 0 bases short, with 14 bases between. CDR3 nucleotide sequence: TGTGCCAGCAGTTCCACCCACAGCTCTAGCACAGATACGCAGTATTTT. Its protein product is CASSSTHSSSTDTQYF.

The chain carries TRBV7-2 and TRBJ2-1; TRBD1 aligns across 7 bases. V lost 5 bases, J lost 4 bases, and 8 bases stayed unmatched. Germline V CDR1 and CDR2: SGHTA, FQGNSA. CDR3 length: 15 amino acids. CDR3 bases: TGTGCCAGCAGCCTCACAGGGGCGAGATACAATGAGCAGTTCTTC. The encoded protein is CASSLTGARYNEQFF.

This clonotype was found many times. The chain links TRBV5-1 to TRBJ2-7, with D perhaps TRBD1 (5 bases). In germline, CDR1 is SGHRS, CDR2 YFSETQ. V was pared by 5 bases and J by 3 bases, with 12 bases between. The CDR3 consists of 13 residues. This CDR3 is CASRETGDYEQYF. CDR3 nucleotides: TGCGCCAGCAGAGAAACAGGAGACTACGAGCAGTACTTC.